This T cell receptor beta chain was recovered during a study of blood T cell repertoires in COVID-19. Background on the study: There were acute and convalescent COVID-19 samples, and they came from the United States, Italy and Spain. PBMCs, B-cell-depleted T cells, or T cells were the source of the cDNA or gDNA that made up the material.

A single count supports this clone. Original processing methods: Amplification of reference gene primers provided the estimated nucleated cell counts. TCRdb's table, derived via immunoSEQ multiplex PCR, lists solely in-frame clones and lacks some. V, J and clone size are those of that table, while D and trimming were read from the DNA. This table has 130,000 or so clones, 80% appearing once. Sequences were obtained from peripheral blood. This TCR was recovered from a human donor in a cohort sampled during active COVID-19.

In DNA, the CDR3 is TGCAGTGCTAGTACCTACAGGGGTTTGAACACTGAAGCTTTCTTT. This codes for CSASTYRGLNTEAFF. The rearrangement uses TRBV20-1 and TRBJ1-1; 7 bases align to TRBD1. Germline assignment: CDR1 DFQATT and CDR2 SNEGSKA (reference sequence). The CDR3 extends over 15 amino acids. V trimming: 3 bases; J trimming: 0 bases; junction bases outside the gene matches: 7.